This T cell receptor beta chain was recorded in a study of T cells expressing NK-cell markers. Study-wide context: From sorted CD3+CD56+NKG2C+, CD3+CD56+NKG2C- and CD3+CD56-NKG2C+ T cells came the TCR beta repertoires. The sequencing cohort of eight donors included seven HCMV-seropositive individuals and one seronegative individual. Findings and caveats of the study: The dominant NKG2C+ clonotypes represented roughly 1.0-7.5% of CD8+ T cells in five to seven donors. There were four donors in whom these clonotypes also led the CD3+CD56-NKG2C+ fraction.

Germline V gives CDR1 SGHRS, CDR2 YFSETQ. The CDR3 is made up of 15 amino acids. TCRdb reanalyzed the 5' RACE reads and collapses them to one entry per CDR3 protein, without DNA. The sample's table shows 500,000 to 700,000 distinct CDR3 sequences. On this clonotype itself: The target antigen is unknown.

The specimen sequenced was blood T cells: a sorted CD56 or NKG2C T cell subset, CD4+ or CD8+ T cells, or bulk PBMC T cells (not recorded which). The receptor was derived from a man between 18 and 35 years old in good health. The V gene is TRBV5-1, the J gene TRBJ2-2; without DNA, the TCRdb call of TRBD2 cannot be checked. The CDR3 sequence: CASSLVSGSTGELFF.